This TCR beta chain was obtained from a study of blood T cell repertoires in COVID-19. Data came from immunoSEQ multiplex PCR; TCRdb stores just in-frame clones and leaves some out. The table lists nearly 350,000 clones, over 75% of them singletons. This CDR3 is built from 16 residues. The trim removed 0 bases at V and 2 bases at J, leaving 2 bases unmatched. CDR1 is SGHRS, CDR2 YFSETQ, per germline. On this clone itself: This CDR3 is also generated by other DNA sequences in the sample.

The chain has TRBV5-1 and TRBJ2-3; 11 bases match TRBD2. The clonotype originates from a woman aged 25 to 45 who had recovered from COVID-19. The specimen sequenced was PBMCs or T cells enriched from blood (not recorded which). The CDR3 reads CASSLGLAGNTDTQYF. The CDR3 nucleotides are TGCGCCAGCAGCTTGGGACTAGCGGGAAACACAGATACGCAGTATTTT.